The 28 T cell receptor beta chains in this list originate from one sample, sequenced in a study of T cell responses to AZD1222 COVID-19 vaccine. Method: immunoSEQ multiplex PCR; TCRdb's copy keeps in-frame clones and lacks some. The repertoire holds approximately 120,000 clones, 88% seen once, with around 13% in the top ten. The starting material was peripheral blood, obtained on day 0 of MenACWY control vaccination. These receptors originate from an adult in good health.

The J gene is TRBJ2-2, the V gene TRBV4-2; D is possibly TRBD1 or TRBD2 (6 bases each). The germline CDR1 and CDR2 sequences are LGHNA and YNFKEQ. The CDR3 length is 16 residues. The germline V and J ends were trimmed by 0 bases and 9 bases, with 17 bases remaining between them. This CDR3 reads CASSQDLVRGHRELFF. The CDR3 nucleotides are TGTGCCAGCAGCCAAGATCTTGTACGGGGGCACCGGGAGCTGTTTTTT.

V and J are TRBV19 and TRBJ1-2; 7 bases line up with TRBD1. Trimming took 4 bases from V and 4 from J; bases not matched to a gene: 9. This CDR3 spans 15 amino acids. Germline-derived CDR1 and CDR2 are LNHDA and SQIVND (reference sequence). Written as DNA, the CDR3 is TGTGCCAGTAGTAGCCGTCTTGGGGACAGCTATGGCTACACCTTC. Translating it yields CASSSRLGDSYGYTF.

The chain employs TRBV11-2 and TRBJ2-7, with D maybe TRBD1 (6 bases). V was clipped by 2 bases and J by 0 bases, with 17 bases between them. Germline V CDR1 and CDR2: SGHAT, FQNNGV. The CDR3 is 17 residues long. CDR3: CASSLLTLGHNSYEQYF. The CDR3 nucleotides read TGTGCCAGCAGCTTATTGACCCTGGGACACAACTCCTACGAGCAGTACTTC.

In its sample, this clone was seen once. Relative to the germline gene, one junction end is altered; a read error may explain this. The chain recombines TRBV3-1 (or the pseudogene TRBV3-2) with TRBJ2-5; the D gene is possibly TRBD2 (6 bases). The germline V gene has CDR1 LGHDT and CDR2 YNNKEL (reference sequence). This CDR3 is 12 amino acids long. CDR3 nucleotide sequence: TGTGCCAGCAGCCAAGTAGGTCGTGGGGGGAACTTC. This translates into CASSQVGRGGNF.

This clone was detected only once. This rearrangement joins TRBV30 to TRBJ1-4; 12 nucleotides agree with TRBD1. CDR1 is GTSNPN, CDR2 SVGIG, per germline (reference sequence). Losses at the gene ends were 1 base for V and 7 bases for J; bases not matched to a gene: 10. There are 17 residues in the CDR3. CDR3: CAWSDRDRGPLFEKLFF. The CDR3 DNA reads as TGTGCCTGGAGTGACAGGGACAGGGGGCCTCTGTTTGAAAAACTGTTTTTT.

This clone appeared a single time. V gene TRBV11-2 combines with J gene TRBJ2-3; maybe TRBD2 (5 bases). With 1 base removed from V and 2 bases from J, the gap between germline ends came to 7 bases. CDR1 SGHAT and CDR2 FQNNGV come from the germline V gene. CDR3 size: 14 residues. The CDR3 DNA reads as TGTGCCAGCAGCTTAGCTAGCTACACAGATACGCAGTATTTT. This codes for CASSLASYTDTQYF.

The V gene is TRBV28, the J gene TRBJ1-1, with 7 bases fitting TRBD1. The CDR3 has 14 amino acids. CDR1 is MDHEN, CDR2 SYDVKM, per germline. V gave up 3 bases and J gave up 3 bases; unmatched junction bases: 4. CDR3 nucleotides: TGTGCCAGCAGTTTCTTTCAGGGGGACACTGAAGCTTTCTTT. Residues: CASSFFQGDTEAFF.

This clone is a singleton in its sample. The chain combines TRBV7-2 with TRBJ2-1, with D possibly being TRBD1 or TRBD2 (5 bases each). The CDR3 consists of 17 residues. CDR1 SGHTA and CDR2 FQGNSA come from the germline V gene. The ends were cut back, 5 bases at V and 8 bases at J, with 25 bases in the middle. CDR3 region: CASSKPPGAGWPHEQFF. The CDR3 DNA follows: TGTGCCAGCAGCAAGCCTCCCGGGGCAGGTTGGCCCCATGAGCAGTTCTTC.

The CDR3 spells CASSFAQGAHEQYF. CDR3 nucleotides: TGTGCCAGCAGTTTCGCACAGGGGGCCCACGAGCAGTACTTC. This chain links TRBV6-6 with TRBJ2-7; the match to TRBD1 covers 9 bases. Losses at the gene ends were 4 bases for V and 5 bases for J; bases not matched to a gene: 6. The CDR3 runs 14 residues. From germline, CDR1 is MNHNY and CDR2 SVGAGI (reference sequence).

This clone showed up just once. This chain uses TRBV29-1 with TRBJ1-1; 9 nucleotides line up with TRBD1. The ends lost 6 bases at V and 6 bases at J; junction bases unmatched: 17. CDR1 and CDR2 from the germline V gene are SQVTM and ANQGSEA. This CDR3 spans 16 amino acids. Here the CDR3 reads CSVQGALGGTSPEAFF. CDR3 coding DNA: TGCAGCGTACAGGGGGCGCTTGGTGGGACGAGCCCTGAAGCTTTCTTT.

The rearrangement joins TRBV25-1 to TRBJ2-5; possibly TRBD2 for D (5 bases). Per the germline V gene, CDR1 is MGHDK and CDR2 is SYGVNS. The germline V and J ends were trimmed by 7 bases and 5 bases, with 20 bases remaining between them. The CDR3 contains 15 residues. This CDR3 reads CASTSTGPGGETQYF. The CDR3 region has the DNA TGTGCCAGCACGTCGACTGGCCCAGGCGGGGAGACCCAGTACTTC.

The J gene is TRBJ2-7, the V gene TRBV7-2; no clear D gene. The CDR3 has 15 amino acids. Between the trimmed V and J ends, which lost 1 base and 3 bases, there was a span of 13 bases. Germline assignment: CDR1 SGHTA and CDR2 FQGNSA. This CDR3 is CASSLVSDGLYEQYF. As DNA, the CDR3 is TGTGCCAGCAGCTTAGTTTCGGACGGGCTCTACGAGCAGTACTTC.

This rearrangement joins TRBV2 to TRBJ1-1, with TRBD1 matching over 7 bases. The CDR3 length is 14 residues. Per germline, CDR1 SNHLY and CDR2 FYNNEI. V lost 5 bases, J lost 3 bases, and 6 bases stayed unmatched. The chain's CDR3 is CASSRQGRDTEAFF. The CDR3 bases are TGTGCCAGCAGTAGACAGGGCCGGGACACTGAAGCTTTCTTT.

CDR3 in DNA: TGTGCCAGCAGCTTGCTAGGGGGTAAAAAAGGATTATCCTATAATTCACCCCTCCACTTT. It translates to CASSLLGGKKGLSYNSPLHF. The V gene is TRBV12-1, the J gene TRBJ1-6; the table's TRBD1 call for D was not verified on the DNA. TRBV12-1 is a pseudogene. The CDR3 is 20 amino acids.

The genes are TRBV30 and TRBJ1-1; no clear D gene. Germline CDR1 is GTSNPN and CDR2 is SVGIG (reference sequence). This CDR3 comprises 16 residues. Trimming took off 0 bases at V and 4 bases at J, with 18 bases between the two ends. CDR3 DNA: TGTGCCTGGAGTGTACGGTCGATAGGCAAGAGCACTGAAGCTTTCTTT. This sequence encodes CAWSVRSIGKSTEAFF.

The CDR3 coding sequence is TGTGCCAGCACCCTTGCGGGGGGAGGAGATACGCAGTATTTT. Translated: CASTLAGGGDTQYF. The rearrangement links TRBV28 to TRBJ2-3; 8 bases match TRBD2. The CDR3 loop spans 14 amino acids. The V gene's germline CDR1 is MDHEN and CDR2 SYDVKM. With V trimmed by 7 bases and J by 5 bases, 8 bases remained unmatched.

The sample holds one count of this clone. The chain links TRBV3-1 (or the pseudogene TRBV3-2) to TRBJ2-5; D is ambiguous. Germline V lookup: CDR1 LGHDT, CDR2 YNNKEL (reference sequence). CDR3 size: 11 residues. The V and J ends lost 5 bases and 5 bases respectively, with 6 bases between them. Written as DNA, the CDR3 is TGTGCCAGCAGCTCGACGGAGACCCAGTACTTC. It is translated as CASSSTETQYF.

The rearrangement uses TRBV7-3 and TRBJ2-3; 11 bases map to TRBD1. V was clipped by 0 bases and J by 12 bases; unmatched bases: 5. The V gene's germline CDR1 is SGHTA and CDR2 FQGTGA. This CDR3 is 14 amino acids long. The CDR3 here is CASSLTARTGGQYF. DNA of the CDR3: TGTGCCAGCAGCTTAACGGCCCGGACAGGGGGCCAGTATTTT.

The chain employs TRBV7-9 and TRBJ2-3; D call uncertain. The CDR3 contains 15 residues. Per germline, CDR1 SEHNR and CDR2 FQNEAQ (reference sequence). Deletions cut 5 bases from V and 1 base from J, with 13 bases between. The CDR3 sequence: CASSRRGGRTDTQYF. The CDR3 bases are TGTGCCAGCAGCCGCCGTGGCGGTCGCACAGATACGCAGTATTTT.

V is TRBV6-6 and J is TRBJ2-7; no clear D. V lost 6 bases to trimming and J lost 2 bases, with 11 bases between them. CDR3 length: 13 residues. Germline V CDR1 and CDR2: MNHNY, SVGAGI (reference sequence). As DNA, the CDR3 is TGTGCCAGCAGCCACACCTCTACCTACGAGCAGTACTTC. It translates to CASSHTSTYEQYF.

This clone was observed once. This chain links TRBV6-2 or TRBV6-3 with TRBJ1-1; D might be TRBD1 (6 bases). CDR1 and CDR2 (germline): MNHEY, SVGEGT. The CDR3 length is 11 residues. V was shortened by 6 bases and J by 9 bases, with 11 bases between the two germline ends. CDR3 protein: CASSPGTKAFF. For the CDR3, the DNA is TGTGCCAGCAGCCCCGGGACAAAAGCTTTCTTT.

The CDR3 coding sequence is TGCGCCAGCAGCTTGGCTCTGAACTCTGGAAACACCATATATTTT. Encoded protein: CASSLALNSGNTIYF. This rearrangement joins TRBV5-1 to TRBJ1-3; D remains ambiguous. The CDR3 loop spans 15 amino acids. CDR1 SGHRS and CDR2 YFSETQ come from the germline V gene. Trimming took 0 bases from V and 0 from J, leaving 7 bases between them. Full variable domain (outside the CDR3, taken from reference TRBV5-1 and TRBJ1-3): KAGVTQTPRYLIKTRGQQVTLSCSPISGHRSVSWYQQTPGQGLQFLFEYFSETQRNKGNFPGRFSGRQFSNSRSEMNVSTLELGDSALYLCASSLALNSGNTIYFGEGSWLTVV.

The chain links TRBV30 to TRBJ1-2; D is uncertain. Germline V CDR1 and CDR2: GTSNPN, SVGIG (reference sequence). The V end lost 4 bases, the J end lost 4 bases, and 7 bases lay between the germline ends. The CDR3 loop spans 11 amino acids. This chain's CDR3 is CAWIMGYGYTF. In nucleotides, the CDR3 is TGTGCCTGGATTATGGGCTATGGCTACACCTTC. Full variable domain (missing parts from reference TRBV30 and TRBJ1-2): SQTIHQWPATLVQPVGSPLSLECTVEGTSNPNLYWYRQAAGRGLQLLFYSVGIGQISSEVPQNLSASRPQDRQFILSSKKLLLSDSGFYLCAWIMGYGYTFGSGTRLTVV.

The chain recombines TRBV6-5 with TRBJ1-1; D call uncertain. CDR3 size: 15 residues. Germline values: CDR1 MNHEY, CDR2 SVGAGI. V lost 7 bases and J 0 bases, leaving 15 bases between the germline ends. CDR3 DNA sequence: TGTGCCAGCAAGACCCTCATGTCTTTGAACACTGAAGCTTTCTTT. Protein sequence: CASKTLMSLNTEAFF.

The rearrangement uses TRBV7-2 and TRBJ2-5; 13 bases fit TRBD2. Unmatched junction bases numbered 2, after V lost 5 bases and J lost 2 bases. From germline, CDR1 is SGHTA and CDR2 FQGNSA. There are 15 residues in the CDR3. CDR3 region: CASSPGLAGQETQYF. The CDR3 bases are TGTGCCAGCAGCCCGGGACTAGCGGGGCAAGAGACCCAGTACTTC.

The chain combines TRBV7-9 with TRBJ2-7; D is perhaps TRBD2 (7 bases). Trimming shortened V by 5 bases and J by 6 bases, and 20 bases separated the two germline ends. Germline V lookup: CDR1 SEHNR, CDR2 FQNEAQ (reference sequence). The CDR3 is 15 amino acids. The CDR3 loop is CASSPPGGEQGEQYF. CDR3 DNA: TGTGCCAGCAGCCCCCCTGGGGGGGAACAGGGCGAGCAGTACTTC.

The chain links TRBV6-5 to TRBJ1-1; possibly TRBD1 for D (5 bases). CDR1 and CDR2 from the germline V gene are MNHEY and SVGAGI. This CDR3 spans 15 amino acids. V gave up 2 bases and J gave up 1 base, with 11 bases separating them. The CDR3 loop is CASSYRQITNTEAFF. CDR3 sequence (DNA): TGTGCCAGCAGTTACCGACAGATTACGAACACTGAAGCTTTCTTT.

CDR3 region: CASSPAGRVADTQYF. CDR3 nucleotide sequence: TGTGCCAGCAGTCCCGCCGGACGGGTAGCAGATACGCAGTATTTT. The J gene is TRBJ2-3, the V gene TRBV27; D not certain. V gave up 5 bases and J gave up 4 bases, with 16 bases separating them. This CDR3 is built from 15 residues. Germline lookup yields CDR1 MNHEY and CDR2 SMNVEV (reference sequence).